The T cell receptor (beta chain) described here comes from a study of blood T cell repertoires in COVID-19. Across the study: Material from acute and convalescent COVID-19 was sourced from the United States, Italy and Spain.

This CDR3 is 18 amino acids long. After removal of 2 bases from V and 4 bases from J, the junction contained 11 bases not matched to a gene. Germline CDR1 is SGHDT and CDR2 is YYEEEE. TCRdb's table, derived via immunoSEQ multiplex PCR, lists solely in-frame clones and lacks some. The table has around 60,000 clones, 80% seen once. This sequence was found in a man aged 25-45 years with COVID-19, enrolled during active disease. The specimen was peripheral blood. The J gene is TRBJ1-3, the V gene TRBV5-6, with 11 nucleotides matching TRBD1. CDR3 protein: CASSLLAGQGGSGNTIYF. The CDR3 DNA reads TGTGCCAGCAGCTTACTGGCGGGACAGGGGGGGTCCGGAAACACCATATATTTT. Based on the CDR3 plus reference TRBV5-6 and TRBJ1-3, the full variable domain is DAGVTQSPTHLIKTRGQQVTLRCSPKSGHDTVSWYQQALGQGPQFIFQYYEEEERQRGNFPDRFSGHQFPNYSSELNVNALLLGDSALYLCASSLLAGQGGSGNTIYFGEGSWLTVV.